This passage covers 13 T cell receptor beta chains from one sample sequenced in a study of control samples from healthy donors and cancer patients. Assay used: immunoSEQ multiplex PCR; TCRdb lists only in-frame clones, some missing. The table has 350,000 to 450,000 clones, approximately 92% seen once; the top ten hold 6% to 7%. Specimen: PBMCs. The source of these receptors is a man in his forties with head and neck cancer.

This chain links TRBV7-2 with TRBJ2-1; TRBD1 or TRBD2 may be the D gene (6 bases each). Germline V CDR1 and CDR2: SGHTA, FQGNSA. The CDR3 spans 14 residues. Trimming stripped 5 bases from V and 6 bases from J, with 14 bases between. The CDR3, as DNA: TGTGCCAGCAGCCTGGGACATAGCGGCAATGAGCAGTTCTTC. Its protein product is CASSLGHSGNEQFF.

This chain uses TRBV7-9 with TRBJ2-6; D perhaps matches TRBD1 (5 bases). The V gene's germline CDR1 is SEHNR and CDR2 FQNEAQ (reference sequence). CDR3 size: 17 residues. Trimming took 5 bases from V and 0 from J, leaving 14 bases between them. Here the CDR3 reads CASSLVQVSSGANVLTF. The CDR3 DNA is TGTGCCAGCAGCCTCGTACAGGTATCCTCTGGGGCCAACGTCCTGACTTTC.

The CDR3 is CASNLGQGGSPLHF. In DNA form, the CDR3 reads TGTGCCAGCAACTTGGGCCAGGGTGGCTCACCCCTCCACTTT. The chain carries TRBV28 and TRBJ1-6; D is perhaps TRBD1 (5 bases). V dropped 7 bases and J dropped 10 bases, with 17 bases sitting between them. Per the germline V gene, CDR1 is MDHEN and CDR2 is SYDVKM. This CDR3 has 14 residues.

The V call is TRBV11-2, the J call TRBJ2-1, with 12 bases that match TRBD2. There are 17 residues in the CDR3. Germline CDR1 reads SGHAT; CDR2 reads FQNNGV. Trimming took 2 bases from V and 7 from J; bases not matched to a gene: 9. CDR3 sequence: CASSLRTSGVSGNEQFF. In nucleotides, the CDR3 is TGTGCCAGCAGCTTAAGGACTAGCGGGGTCTCGGGGAATGAGCAGTTCTTC.

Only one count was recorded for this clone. The DNA for the CDR3 is TGTGCCATCAGTGAGCGCGAAGTAAATGGCTACACCTTC. Translated: CAISEREVNGYTF. The chain uses TRBV10-3 and TRBJ1-2, with D uncertain. V lost 2 bases and J 6 bases, leaving 10 bases between the germline ends. The CDR3 sequence is 13 residues long. Germline V gene data show CDR1 as ENHRY and CDR2 as SYGVKD.

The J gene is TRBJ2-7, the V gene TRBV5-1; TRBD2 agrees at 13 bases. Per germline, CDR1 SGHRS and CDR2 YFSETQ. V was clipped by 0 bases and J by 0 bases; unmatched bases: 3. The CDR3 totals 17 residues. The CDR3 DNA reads TGCGCCAGCAGCTTGGGACTAGCGGGGGGACTCTCCTACGAGCAGTACTTC. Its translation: CASSLGLAGGLSYEQYF. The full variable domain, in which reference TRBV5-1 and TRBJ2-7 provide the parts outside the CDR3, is KAGVTQTPRYLIKTRGQQVTLSCSPISGHRSVSWYQQTPGQGLQFLFEYFSETQRNKGNFPGRFSGRQFSNSRSEMNVSTLELGDSALYLCASSLGLAGGLSYEQYFGPGTRLTVT.

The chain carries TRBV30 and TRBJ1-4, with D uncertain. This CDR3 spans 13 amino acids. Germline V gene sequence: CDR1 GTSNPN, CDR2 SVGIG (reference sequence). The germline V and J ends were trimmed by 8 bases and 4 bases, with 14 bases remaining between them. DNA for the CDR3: TGTGCCACCTCGTTATACCTTAATGAAAAACTGTTTTTT. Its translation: CATSLYLNEKLFF.

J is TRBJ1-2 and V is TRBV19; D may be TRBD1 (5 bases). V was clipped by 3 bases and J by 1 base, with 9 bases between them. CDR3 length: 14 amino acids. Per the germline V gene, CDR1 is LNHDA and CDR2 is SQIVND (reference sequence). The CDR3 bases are TGTGCCAGTAGTATCGAGACAGTTAACTATGGCTACACCTTC. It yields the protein CASSIETVNYGYTF.

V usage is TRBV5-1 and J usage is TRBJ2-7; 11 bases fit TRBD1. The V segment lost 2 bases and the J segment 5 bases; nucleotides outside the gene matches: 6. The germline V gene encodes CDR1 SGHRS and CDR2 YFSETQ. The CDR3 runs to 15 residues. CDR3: CASSLPGTGGDEQYF. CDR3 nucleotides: TGCGCCAGCAGCTTACCCGGGACAGGGGGTGACGAGCAGTACTTC.

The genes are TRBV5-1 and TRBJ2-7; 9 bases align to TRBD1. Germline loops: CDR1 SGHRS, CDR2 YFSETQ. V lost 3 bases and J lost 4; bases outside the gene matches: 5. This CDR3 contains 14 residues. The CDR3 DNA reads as TGCGCCAGCAGCTCGGGACAGGGAGGGTACGAGCAGTACTTC. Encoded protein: CASSSGQGGYEQYF. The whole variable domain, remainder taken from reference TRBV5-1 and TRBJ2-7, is KAGVTQTPRYLIKTRGQQVTLSCSPISGHRSVSWYQQTPGQGLQFLFEYFSETQRNKGNFPGRFSGRQFSNSRSEMNVSTLELGDSALYLCASSSGQGGYEQYFGPGTRLTVT.

CDR3 region: CASSSRTSTHNEQFF. The CDR3 coding sequence is TGTGCCAGCAGCTCCAGGACTAGTACCCACAATGAGCAGTTCTTC. The chain has TRBV11-3 and TRBJ2-1, with TRBD2 matching over 7 bases. This CDR3 has 15 amino acids. V lost 4 bases, J lost 5 bases, and 8 bases stayed unmatched. CDR1 and CDR2 from the germline V gene are SGHNT and YENEEA.

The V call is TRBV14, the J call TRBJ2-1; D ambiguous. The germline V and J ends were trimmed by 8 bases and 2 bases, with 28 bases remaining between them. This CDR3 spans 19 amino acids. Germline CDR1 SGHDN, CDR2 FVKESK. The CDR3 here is CASVFLGHSPNFPYNEQFF. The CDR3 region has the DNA TGTGCCAGCGTTTTCCTGGGCCATAGCCCTAATTTCCCCTACAATGAGCAGTTCTTC.

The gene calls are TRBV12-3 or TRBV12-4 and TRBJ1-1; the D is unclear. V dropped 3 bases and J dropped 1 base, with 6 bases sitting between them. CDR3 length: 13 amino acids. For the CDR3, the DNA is TGTGCCAGCAGTTTTGCAGGGAACACTGAAGCTTTCTTT. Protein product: CASSFAGNTEAFF.